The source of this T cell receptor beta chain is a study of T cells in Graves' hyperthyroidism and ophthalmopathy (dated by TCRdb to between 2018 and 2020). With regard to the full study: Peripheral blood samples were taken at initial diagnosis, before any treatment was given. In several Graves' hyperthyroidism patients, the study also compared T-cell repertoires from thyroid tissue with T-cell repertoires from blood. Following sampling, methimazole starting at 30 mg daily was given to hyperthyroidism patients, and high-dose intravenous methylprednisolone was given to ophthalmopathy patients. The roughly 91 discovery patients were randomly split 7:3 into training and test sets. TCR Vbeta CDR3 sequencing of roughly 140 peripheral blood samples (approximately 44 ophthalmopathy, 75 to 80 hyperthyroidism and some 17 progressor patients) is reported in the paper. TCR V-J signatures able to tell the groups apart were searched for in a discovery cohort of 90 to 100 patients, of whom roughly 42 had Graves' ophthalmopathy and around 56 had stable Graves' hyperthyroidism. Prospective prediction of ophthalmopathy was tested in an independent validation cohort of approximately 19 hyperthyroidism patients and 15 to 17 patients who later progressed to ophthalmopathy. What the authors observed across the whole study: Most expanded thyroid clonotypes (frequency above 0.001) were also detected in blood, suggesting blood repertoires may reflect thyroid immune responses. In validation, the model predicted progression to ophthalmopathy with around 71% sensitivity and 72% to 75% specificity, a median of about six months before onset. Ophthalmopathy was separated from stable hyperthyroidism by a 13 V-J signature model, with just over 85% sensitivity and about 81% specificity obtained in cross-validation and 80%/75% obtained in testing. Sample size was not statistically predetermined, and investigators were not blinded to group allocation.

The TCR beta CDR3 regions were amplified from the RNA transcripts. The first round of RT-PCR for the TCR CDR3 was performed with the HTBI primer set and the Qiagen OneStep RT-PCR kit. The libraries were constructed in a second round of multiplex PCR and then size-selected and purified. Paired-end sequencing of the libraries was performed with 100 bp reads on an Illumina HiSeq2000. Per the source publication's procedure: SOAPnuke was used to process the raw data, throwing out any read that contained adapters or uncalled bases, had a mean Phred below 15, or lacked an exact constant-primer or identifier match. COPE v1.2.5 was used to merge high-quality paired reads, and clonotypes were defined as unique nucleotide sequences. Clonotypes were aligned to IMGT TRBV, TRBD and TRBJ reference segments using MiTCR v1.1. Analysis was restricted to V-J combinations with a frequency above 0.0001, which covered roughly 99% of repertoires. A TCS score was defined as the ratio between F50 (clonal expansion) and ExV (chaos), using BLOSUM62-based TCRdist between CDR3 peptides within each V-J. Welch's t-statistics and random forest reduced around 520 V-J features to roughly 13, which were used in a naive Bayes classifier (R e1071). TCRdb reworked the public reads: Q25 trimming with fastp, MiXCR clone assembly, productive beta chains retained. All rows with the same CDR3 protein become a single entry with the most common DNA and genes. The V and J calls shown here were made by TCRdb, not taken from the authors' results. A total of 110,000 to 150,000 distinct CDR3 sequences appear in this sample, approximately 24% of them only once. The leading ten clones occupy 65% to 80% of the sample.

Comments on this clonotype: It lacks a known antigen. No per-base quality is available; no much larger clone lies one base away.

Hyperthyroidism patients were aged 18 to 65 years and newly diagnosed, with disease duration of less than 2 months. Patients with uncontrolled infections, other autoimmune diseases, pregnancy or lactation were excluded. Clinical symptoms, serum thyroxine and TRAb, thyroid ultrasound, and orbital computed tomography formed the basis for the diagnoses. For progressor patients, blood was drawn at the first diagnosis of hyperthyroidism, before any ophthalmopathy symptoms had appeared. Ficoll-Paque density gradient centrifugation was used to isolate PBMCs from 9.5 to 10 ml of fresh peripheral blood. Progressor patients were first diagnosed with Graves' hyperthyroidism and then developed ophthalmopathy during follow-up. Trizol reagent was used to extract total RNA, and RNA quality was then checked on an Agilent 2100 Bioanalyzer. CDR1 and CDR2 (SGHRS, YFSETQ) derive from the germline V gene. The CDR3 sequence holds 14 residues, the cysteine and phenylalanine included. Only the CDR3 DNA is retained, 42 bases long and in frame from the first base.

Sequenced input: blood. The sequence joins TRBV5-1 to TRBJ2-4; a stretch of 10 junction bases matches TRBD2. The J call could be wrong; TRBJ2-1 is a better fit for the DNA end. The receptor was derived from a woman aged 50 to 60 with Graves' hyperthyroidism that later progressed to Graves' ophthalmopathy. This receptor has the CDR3 CASTSAGGPGIQFF. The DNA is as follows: TGCGCCAGCACATCAGCGGGAGGGCCAGGCATTCAGTTCTTC.